This is a list of T cell receptor beta chains from one sample in a study of cytomegalovirus exposure and HLA in healthy donors. The table came from immunoSEQ multiplex PCR; TCRdb's copy has only in-frame clones and leaves some out. This sample has 100,000 or so clones, with roughly 58% found just once. The sample was PBMCs. These receptors originate from a woman younger than 45 in good health and CMV-seropositive. Both conserved end residues are part of each CDR3. The order of the fields is D gene, V gene, clone size, J gene, CDR3 protein, CDR3 DNA. D genes are given only for firm matches. Clone size appears in some rows only: once, few, many, or a class for an expanded clone.

-	TRBV19	-	TRBJ1-5	CASSFDSGGQPQHF	TGTGCCAGTAGTTTTGACAGCGGAGGGCAGCCCCAGCATTTT
TRBD1	TRBV5-1	few	TRBJ1-4	CASGSGGSEKLFF	TGCGCCAGCGGCTCAGGGGGGTCGGAAAAACTGTTTTTT
-	TRBV5-1	few	TRBJ2-7	CASSLLDSSYEQYF	TGCGCCAGCAGCTTACTGGACAGTTCCTACGAGCAGTACTTC
-	TRBV4-3	-	TRBJ2-5	CASSQDWSLAETQYF	TGCGCCAGCAGCCAAGATTGGTCTCTTGCGGAGACCCAGTACTTC
-	TRBV9	-	TRBJ1-2	CASSPWQEDYGYTF	TGTGCCAGCAGCCCGTGGCAGGAGGACTATGGCTACACCTTC
TRBD1	TRBV11-2	-	TRBJ1-4	CASNKGGRVGEKLFF	TGTGCCAGCAACAAAGGGGGCAGGGTCGGTGAAAAACTGTTTTTT
-	TRBV5-1	-	TRBJ2-7	CASSLRTGRYEQYF	TGCGCCAGCAGCCTTAGGACTGGGCGGTACGAGCAGTACTTC
TRBD1	TRBV6-6	-	TRBJ1-1	CASSFTSTGVGEAFF	TGTGCCAGCAGTTTCACGTCCACAGGGGTAGGTGAAGCTTTCTTT
-	TRBV5-5	-	TRBJ1-5	CASSLVWGTGSNQPQHF	TGTGCCAGCAGCTTGGTCTGGGGCACTGGTAGCAATCAGCCCCAGCATTTT
TRBD1	TRBV19	-	TRBJ1-5	CASRTGVTQPQHF	TGTGCCAGTAGGACAGGGGTCACGCAGCCCCAGCATTTT
TRBD2	TRBV18	-	TRBJ2-7	CASSPTGTSRSGNEQYF	TGTGCCAGCTCACCAACAGGGACTAGCCGATCAGGGAACGAGCAGTACTTC
-	TRBV6-1	-	TRBJ1-4	CASSEGPGSSEKLFF	TGTGCCAGCAGTGAAGGACCGGGATCTAGCGAAAAACTGTTTTTT
-	TRBV19	-	TRBJ1-6	CASRAGAHVDSPLHF	TGTGCCAGTAGAGCGGGGGCTCATGTGGATTCACCCCTCCACTTT
-	TRBV5-1	few	TRBJ2-7	CASSFMTARGYEQYF	TGCGCCAGCAGCTTTATGACTGCCAGGGGCTACGAGCAGTACTTC
-	TRBV7-9	once	TRBJ2-7	CASSLDRHSYEQYF	TGTGCCAGCAGCTTAGACAGACACTCCTACGAGCAGTACTTC
-	TRBV7-8	-	TRBJ1-5	CASSLGANQPQHF	TGTGCCAGCAGCTTAGGGGCCAATCAGCCCCAGCATTTT
TRBD1	TRBV7-2	few	TRBJ1-4	CASSPIYGQGEEKLFF	TGTGCCAGCAGCCCGATCTATGGACAGGGAGAGGAAAAACTGTTTTTT
-	TRBV7-3	-	TRBJ1-6	CASSLIPGKGSPLHF	TGTGCCAGCAGCTTAATCCCAGGGAAGGGTTCACCCCTCCACTTT
-	TRBV2	-	TRBJ1-6	CASRPRSSYNSPLHF	TGTGCCAGCAGGCCGCGGAGCTCCTATAATTCACCCCTCCACTTT
TRBD2	TRBV9	-	TRBJ2-2	CASSATGTSYGELFF	TGTGCCAGCAGCGCAACCGGGACTAGCTACGGGGAGCTGTTTTTT
TRBD1	TRBV6-1	-	TRBJ1-2	CASSEAQGVDGYTF	TGTGCCAGCAGTGAAGCGCAGGGGGTTGATGGCTACACCTTC
TRBD1	TRBV5-1	-	TRBJ2-2	CASSQGNPGQGVAGELFF	TGCGCCAGCAGCCAAGGAAATCCGGGACAGGGGGTCGCCGGGGAGCTGTTTTTT
-	TRBV7-2	-	TRBJ2-2	CASSLEGWVGELFF	TGTGCCAGCAGCTTAGAGGGGTGGGTCGGGGAGCTGTTTTTT
-	TRBV15	-	TRBJ1-5	CATSRINQPQHF	TGTGCCACCAGCAGAATAAATCAGCCCCAGCATTTT
-	TRBV29-1	-	TRBJ1-1	CSVEVLGSESLF	TGCAGCGTTGAAGTCCTAGGATCGGAATCTCTCTTT
TRBD1	TRBV27	-	TRBJ2-1	CASISPLNRGSEQFF	TGTGCCAGCATAAGTCCGCTAAACAGGGGCAGTGAGCAGTTCTTC
TRBD2	TRBV2	-	TRBJ2-1	CASRINSGGLYNEQFF	TGTGCCAGCAGAATCAACAGCGGGGGGCTCTACAATGAGCAGTTCTTC
-	TRBV14	-	TRBJ1-6	CASSQEVGSSPLHF	TGTGCCAGCAGCCAGGAGGTCGGAAGTTCACCCCTCCACTTT
-	TRBV19	-	TRBJ2-5	CASSIVQEETQYF	TGTGCCAGTAGTATAGTCCAGGAAGAGACCCAGTACTTC
-	TRBV7-9	few	TRBJ1-2	CASSVRQTANYGYTF	TGTGCCAGCAGCGTGAGACAGACAGCTAACTATGGCTACACCTTC
TRBD1	TRBV4-1	-	TRBJ1-2	CASSHATGDIYEFGYTF	TGCGCCAGCAGCCACGCGACAGGGGATATCTATGAATTCGGCTACACCTTC
TRBD1	TRBV7-9	few	TRBJ1-2	CASSHRGLGYGYTF	TGTGCCAGCAGCCACAGGGGGCTGGGCTATGGCTACACCTTC
-	TRBV7-9	-	TRBJ2-5	CASSLDSGETQYF	TGTGCCAGCAGCTTAGACTCCGGGGAGACCCAGTACTTC
-	TRBV4-1	-	TRBJ2-7	CASSLQGFGYEQYF	TGCGCCAGCAGCCTGCAGGGCTTTGGCTACGAGCAGTACTTC
-	TRBV7-3	-	TRBJ1-1	CASSPVDNTEAFF	TGTGCCAGCAGCCCCGTAGATAACACTGAAGCTTTCTTT
-	TRBV6-5	few	TRBJ2-7	CASSRRGRNEQYF	TGTGCCAGCAGTCGCAGGGGAAGGAACGAGCAGTACTTC
TRBD2	TRBV6-1	few	TRBJ2-6	CASSAGTSGGGSGANVLTF	TGTGCCAGCAGTGCCGGGACTAGCGGGGGTGGGTCTGGGGCCAACGTCCTGACTTTC
TRBD1	TRBV6-1	few	TRBJ1-4	CASLGRDRVSVLFF	TGTGCCAGTTTGGGCCGGGACAGGGTCTCGGTACTGTTTTTT
-	TRBV6-1	many	TRBJ2-3	CASSERPPGSTDTQYF	TGTGCCAGCAGTGAGCGGCCCCCGGGGAGCACAGATACGCAGTATTTT
-	TRBV5-6	-	TRBJ1-1	CASSFTGGDTEAFF	TGTGCCAGCAGCTTCACCGGGGGGGACACTGAAGCTTTCTTT
-	TRBV6-6	-	TRBJ1-1	CASSYVQGEAFF	TGTGCCAGCAGTTACGTACAGGGTGAAGCTTTCTTT
-	TRBV30	few	TRBJ1-2	CAWSVLKQGAYTF	TGTGCCTGGAGTGTACTAAAACAGGGAGCTTACACCTTC
-	TRBV9	once	TRBJ1-1	CASSFGVMNTEAFF	TGTGCCAGCAGCTTCGGGGTCATGAACACTGAAGCTTTCTTT
TRBD1	TRBV2	-	TRBJ2-2	CASIGQGANTGELFF	TGTGCCAGCATAGGACAGGGGGCGAACACCGGGGAGCTGTTTTTT
-	TRBV7-2	-	TRBJ1-2	CASSLVGGANHGYTF	TGTGCCAGCAGCTTAGTTGGGGGCGCGAATCATGGCTACACCTTC
-	TRBV30	-	TRBJ1-4	CAGRQDNEKLFF	TGTGCCGGAAGGCAGGACAACGAAAAACTGTTTTTT
-	TRBV5-4	few	TRBJ1-1	CASYPPGLNTEAFF	TGTGCCAGCTACCCCCCAGGGTTGAACACTGAAGCTTTCTTT
TRBD1	TRBV7-8	-	TRBJ1-4	CASSLGTENEKLFF	TGTGCCAGCAGCTTGGGGACAGAGAATGAAAAACTGTTTTTT
TRBD2	TRBV5-1	once	TRBJ2-3	CASIPGLAGSTDTQYF	TGCGCCAGCATCCCGGGACTAGCGGGGAGCACAGATACGCAGTATTTT
TRBD2	TRBV6-6	-	TRBJ2-5	CASSHRSGGAIGTQYF	TGTGCCAGCAGCCACAGGTCCGGGGGGGCCATTGGGACCCAGTACTTC